The source of this T cell receptor (beta chain) is a study of cytomegalovirus exposure and HLA in healthy donors (dated by TCRdb to about 2017). In the study overall: In an earlier analysis of approximately 500 of the donors, 276 Gb of sequence data and some 100 million unique TCR beta sequences from 180 million or so T cells were reported. Four or five DR-DQ haplotypes were handled as single units for association and clustering because linkage in the cohort was strong. A later analysis re-analyzed previously published TCR beta repertoires from 550 to 700 donors and added high-resolution HLA genotyping to study TCR occurrence patterns. HLA typing covered class I and class II loci at four-digit resolution. Among the roughly 390 genotyped donors, roughly 80% belonged to the genetic ancestry cluster associated with self-reported Caucasian donors. Every repertoire in the discovery cohort had been generated on one and the same sequencing platform. Among about 390 genotyped donors of the cohort, an average of approximately 240,000 unique TCR beta nucleotide sequences were sequenced per donor, 15% to 20% of them non-productive. The study aimed to test whether signatures of past pathogen exposure could be identified by cataloging public T cell receptors. To predict cytomegalovirus infection status, the study brought together high-throughput TCR immunosequencing, statistical association of individual TCRs with disease status, and machine learning. Around 320 gigabases of sequencing data and 78 million or so unique TCR sequences were included in an early release covering about 700 HLA-typed donors. The study used immunosequencing to profile the T cell repertoires of 666 subjects and linked those repertoires to cytomegalovirus serostatus. An earlier analysis of around 580 of the donors used high-throughput TCR beta sequencing to judge whether each TCR beta V gene segment behaved as functional or pseudogenic. A later genetic analysis took genome-wide SNP genotypes for about three fifths of the 666 donors and used that subset as a discovery cohort. Typing coverage varied by locus: roughly 620-630 donors for A, B, C, DRB1 and DQB1; approximately 500 for DQA1; approximately 610 for DPA1; some 470 for DPB1. The later analysis used no new phenotypic data to find candidate immune exposures, relying instead on TCR beta sequences and their occurrence across donors. Donor age, sex, ethnicity and CMV serostatus were compiled alongside the repertoire data. Along with the roughly 700-subject first cohort, a separate validation cohort of some 130 different subjects was used. Here is what the overall study found, with its caveats: According to a later analysis, most CMV-associated TCR beta chains appeared to be HLA-restricted, and the HLA associations seemed to be driven largely by CMV exposure. Across donors, most TCR sequences were observed very rarely, whereas some public TCRs were present in many individuals. The study listed 150 to 200 TCR beta chains as associated with cytomegalovirus. The only immune exposure information available for the cohort was CMV serostatus. Some IMGT-functional V segments, including TRBV6-2 and TRBV6-3, could not be distinguished by the 87-base-pair reads and were therefore excluded. In vitro tests confirmed that a few of the cytomegalovirus-associated TCR beta chains recognize cytomegalovirus antigens. The cohort was sequenced for TCR beta chains only, and without alpha or paired-chain data the features that could be detected were limited. A cluster of highly shared sequence variants was judged likely to represent a technical artifact of the sequencing pipeline. Broadly in line with IMGT annotations, most TCR beta V segments showed up in productive rearrangements about 87% or about 30% of the time in an earlier analysis of some 590 of the donors. Compared with the roughly 600-donor mean, donors in an Asian-associated ancestry cluster had fewer N-insertions in productive TCRs, according to a later genetic analysis. Strong co-occurrence of HLA alleles, especially DR and DQ, made assigning TCR associations to individual alleles difficult. In a later analysis, some 17,000 TCR beta sequences were associated with specific HLA alleles at a false discovery rate of 0.05. The presence/absence analyses assumed that sequencing depth was roughly uniform across donors, and that assumption may not be true. In both the original and validation cohorts, the classifier was reported to diagnose cytomegalovirus status with high specificity and sensitivity. Correlated functional status among segregating V segments might reflect linkage disequilibrium, but an unknown experimental factor could not be ruled out. According to a later analysis, parvovirus B19, influenza, CMV and Epstein-Barr virus appeared linked to several top co-occurrence clusters. In a later analysis, the rate of TCR association differed among HLA loci, with DRB1 alleles having the most associated TCRs and HLA-C alleles having the fewest. Compared with equally common non-associated chains, HLA-associated TCR beta chains in a later analysis were more clonally expanded and had lower generation probabilities. A later genetic analysis associated a missense DCLRE1C variant with V-gene and J-gene trimming of TCR beta chains, and an independent cohort replicated the association. It was suggested by the authors that the approach could potentially be generalized to other disease states and immunological phenotypes. Because counts were too low, 15 to 20 rarely observed V segments, including chromosome 9 orphons, were left out of the earlier analysis of about 500 of the donors. Because some donors lacked HLA typing at each locus, the association tests relied only on the typed subset. A further reported finding was that TCR beta sequences accurately predicted the HLA-A and HLA-B alleles for most subjects in the first cohort.

The table lists this clone with a few counts. The antigen this receptor binds is unknown. There are no base qualities to consult, and no much larger clone falls within one base. The germline V end is reduced by 6 bases and the J end by 0 bases; junction bases left unmatched: 4. The CDR3 runs 14 residues from the cysteine to the phenylalanine. Here the CDR3 DNA is all that survives: 42 bases in frame from base 1. The germline V gene yields SQVTM for CDR1 and ANQGSEA for CDR2. The cohort was made up of roughly 670 healthy bone marrow donors. All cohort members were sampled while nominally healthy, although unrecorded immune exposures were likely present. The donor was CMV seropositive and belonged to the group of some 290 seropositive cohort members. Each donor provided a peripheral blood sample, and peripheral blood mononuclear cells were used for TCR beta sequencing. Genomic DNA was extracted from the blood cell samples with the Qiagen DNeasy Blood Extraction Kit.

Libraries were built with the immunoSEQ multiplex PCR assay. For the multiplex PCR, a mixture combining 60 forward primers for TCR Vbeta segments and 13 reverse primers for TCR Jbeta segments was used. A multiplex PCR assay on genomic DNA amplified the CDR3 region of rearranged TCR beta genes. The amplified TCR beta libraries were sequenced on the Illumina HiSeq System as 87-base-pair reads. Turning to the authors' computational methods: A later analysis tallied 75 million to 95 million unique TCR beta chains across the 550 to 850 repertoires, and approximately 12 million of those chains were shared by two or more donors. Raw reads were error-corrected and collapsed into unique sequences with a nearest-neighbor algorithm that merged closely related sequences to remove PCR and sequencing errors. To assign V, D and J gene segments, CDR3 sequences were aligned to IMGT reference sequences. For a sequence to be retained, at least a six-nucleotide match to both a V gene segment and a J gene segment was required. A rearrangement was called productive if the CDR3 had no stop codons and remained in frame with V and J, and every other rearrangement was called non-productive. CDR3 was defined by IMGT convention, running from the second conserved V-encoded cysteine to the conserved J-encoded phenylalanine. In an earlier analysis of roughly 610 of the donors, sequences lacking an unambiguous match to a single V gene segment were excluded. In an earlier analysis of 587 of the donors, a V segment was called functional when productive rearrangements were above 56.7%, and segregating when the standard deviation between donors exceeded 5%. A statistical classification framework was developed to diagnose cytomegalovirus status using the catalog of TCR beta chain sequences. V and J gene assignment, in a later analysis, came from comparing TCR nucleotide sequences with IMGT/GENE-DB human TR gene sequences. Using the TCRdist pipeline, a later analysis assigned CDR3 sequences along with most-parsimonious VDJ recombination scenarios. In a later analysis, each TCR beta chain was defined by its CDR3 amino acid sequence together with its V-gene family, and reads without a unique V-gene family were excluded. As a way to deal with suspected cross-contamination and a sequencing artifact, a later analysis dropped nearly 600 nucleotide sequences that were highly shared and had low generation probability. In a later analysis, a clonal expansion index was calculated for each public chain from normalized within-repertoire ranks of inferred template counts. Generation probabilities in a later analysis came from a VDJ recombination model fitted to out-of-frame rearrangements, and those results were checked against IGoR. In a later analysis, hypergeometric tests were used to score TCR-TCR, TCR-HLA and TCR-CMV co-occurrence, with a repertoire-size bias correction applied to TCR pairs. To estimate false discovery rates, a later analysis permuted the HLA or CMV assignments 20 times. In a later analysis, co-occurring TCRs were grouped using DBSCAN, and TCRdist sequence similarity was added for clustering within HLA-allele-positive subsets. Repertoires with fewer than 30,000 or more than 120,000 public chains, plus five repertoires with anomalous nucleotide sharing, were excluded from co-occurrence clustering. TCRdb provides this immuneACCESS table in a form limited to in-frame rearrangements. Some clones are lacking; in checked studies, under half of them reflect an unresolved V gene, and why the rest are absent is not known. V, J and clone size were drawn from that table, and D and trimming were deduced from the DNA. The sample table shows 100,000 or so clones, and around 84% are seen once. The ten top clones hold 4.5% to 5.5% of the sample.

The receptor's source is a woman between 40 and 55 years old in good health and CMV-seropositive. The sequenced sample consisted of PBMCs. The chain is made from TRBV29-1 and TRBJ2-7; TRBD2 lines up with 11 middle nucleotides. Here is the DNA: TGCAGCGTGGACACTAGCGGGAGCTCCTACGAGCAGTACTTC. This is translated as CSVDTSGSSYEQYF.